These 26 T cell receptor beta chains originate from one sample sequenced in a study of regulatory T cells in long-lasting Graves disease. Time point here: newly diagnosed GD, antithyroid drugs for less than 3 months. RNA isolated from PBMCs was used to make the TCR library. Through Arm-PCR of CDR3 regions and iRepertoire HTBI primers, TCR beta libraries were built. From the multiplex PCR reads, TCRdb called clonotypes with MiXCR, one entry per CDR3 protein. The table lists some 370,000 distinct CDR3 sequences, approximately 12% of them singletons. The same data also contributed to another study, on T cells in Graves' hyperthyroidism and ophthalmopathy.

Source: peripheral blood mononuclear cells (PBMCs), taken at new diagnosis, from a patient treated with antithyroid drugs. Source of these receptors: a woman under 30 with Graves disease.

The chain is built from TRBV3-1 and TRBJ2-1, with D possibly matching TRBD1 (6 bases). Germline V lookup: CDR1 LGHDT, CDR2 YNNKEL (reference sequence). The ends were cut back, 0 bases at V and 10 bases at J, with 10 bases in the middle. CDR3 length: 13 amino acids. The CDR3 bases are TGTGCCAGCAGCCAAGATTTTGGGACAGAGCAGTTCTTC. The encoded protein is CASSQDFGTEQFF.

This clonotype was detected ten times or more. The chain links TRBV27 to TRBJ1-4; 7 bases line up with TRBD1. The CDR3 covers 13 residues. The V segment lost 5 bases and the J segment 15 bases; nucleotides outside the gene matches: 12. Germline CDR1 reads MNHEY; CDR2 reads SMNVEV (reference sequence). CDR3 DNA sequence: TGTGCCAGCAGTCAGAAAGCAGGGGGTTCGTTGTTTTTT. Translating it yields CASSQKAGGSLFF.

The chain joins TRBV7-9 to TRBJ1-2, with a tentative D call TRBD1 (6 bases). The CDR3 sequence is 17 residues long. Germline V gives CDR1 SEHNR, CDR2 FQNEAQ (reference sequence). Between the trimmed V and J ends, which lost 1 base and 4 bases, there was a span of 19 bases. The CDR3 here is CASSLGEAQGTLYGYTF. The CDR3 region has the DNA TGTGCCAGCAGCTTAGGAGAAGCCCAGGGGACCCTCTATGGCTACACCTTC.

This clonotype has a handful of counts. Since no conserved phenylalanine or tryptophan closes the CDR3, a read error is the likely cause. The gene calls are TRBV12-3 or TRBV12-4 and TRBJ2-3; D gene unclear. The CDR3 has 15 residues. The V end was cut by 6 bases, the J end by 2 bases, with 15 bases between. The CDR3 coding sequence is TGTGCCAGCAGAAAGATCGGAGAAGACACAGATACGCAGTATTCT. Its translation is CASRKIGEDTDTQYS.

This clonotype was seen repeatedly, ten times or more. This chain links TRBV10-3 with TRBJ2-7; 10 nucleotides agree with TRBD1. The CDR3 length is 16 residues. V lost 3 bases, J lost 1 base, and 6 bases stayed unmatched. Germline loops: CDR1 ENHRY, CDR2 SYGVKD. The CDR3 protein is CAISDPDRGLSYEQYV. The CDR3 DNA follows: TGTGCCATCAGTGATCCTGACAGGGGGCTTTCCTACGAGCAGTACGTC.

The chain carries TRBV5-1 and TRBJ1-5, with D unresolved. Trimming stripped 3 bases from V and 9 bases from J, with 13 bases between. CDR3 length equals 13 residues. Germline assignment: CDR1 SGHRS and CDR2 YFSETQ. DNA of the CDR3: TGCGCCAGCAGCTCCGCCCCTCGCAGGCCCCAGCATTTT. It yields the protein CASSSAPRRPQHF.

The chain has TRBV5-6 and TRBJ2-7, with D tentatively TRBD1 or TRBD2 (5 bases each). This CDR3 spans 14 amino acids. Per the germline V gene, CDR1 is SGHDT and CDR2 is YYEEEE. Trimming shortened V by 4 bases and J by 3 bases, and 14 bases separated the two germline ends. The CDR3 DNA reads as TGTGCCAGCAGCCAGGGACCTACGAACTACGAGCAGTACTTC. Translation: CASSQGPTNYEQYF.

CDR3 amino acids: CASSPQGPLLMDTEAFF. DNA for the CDR3: TGTGCCAGTAGCCCACAGGGGCCCCTCCTTATGGACACTGAAGCTTTCTTT. This chain uses TRBV19 with TRBJ1-1; the match to TRBD1 covers 7 bases. Germline V gene sequence: CDR1 LNHDA, CDR2 SQIVND (reference sequence). This CDR3 is built from 17 residues. The J segment lost 3 bases and the V segment lost 6 bases, leaving 16 bases of the junction unmatched.

The rearrangement joins TRBV15 to TRBJ2-4, with D maybe TRBD2 (6 bases). V dropped 5 bases and J dropped 2 bases, with 16 bases sitting between them. Germline V gene lookup returns CDR1 LNHNV and CDR2 YYDKDF (reference sequence). The CDR3 length is 16 residues. The CDR3 coding sequence is TGTGCCACCAGCGACGGGAGAAGCGGAACCAAAAACATTCAGTACTTC. It codes for CATSDGRSGTKNIQYF. Variable domain in full (rest from reference TRBV15 and TRBJ2-4): DAMVIQNPRYQVTQFGKPVTLSCSQTLNHNVMYWYQQKSSQAPKLLFHYYDKDFNNEADTPDNFQSRRPNTSFCFLDIRSPGLGDTAMYLCATSDGRSGTKNIQYFGAGTRLSVL.

This clonotype was counted only a few times. A read error may produce the germline difference seen at one junction end. The chain uses TRBV6-5 and TRBJ1-1; a possible D gene is TRBD1 (6 bases). This CDR3 spans 17 amino acids. Germline loops: CDR1 MNHEY, CDR2 SVGAGI. In DNA, the CDR3 is TGTGCCAGCAGTTACCCTTCTACCGGGACAATGAACACTGTAGCTTTCTTT. It is translated as CASSYPSTGTMNTVAFF.

Many counts were recorded for this clonotype. The V and J genes are TRBV12-3 or TRBV12-4 and TRBJ2-5, with D hard to call. V lost 10 bases, J lost 5 bases, and 23 bases lay in between. The CDR3 length is 15 residues. The CDR3 loop reads CATSSSSSLRETQYF. The CDR3 DNA sequence: TGTGCCACCTCGTCGTCCAGTTCGCTTCGGGAGACCCAGTACTTC.

The sample holds many counts of this clonotype. The chain couples TRBV7-2 to TRBJ2-3, with D perhaps being TRBD1 or TRBD2 (5 bases each). This CDR3 has 16 residues. Trimming left V 8 bases short and J 2 bases short, with 20 bases between. Germline V gene sequence: CDR1 SGHTA, CDR2 FQGNSA. The CDR3 nucleotides are TGTGCCAGCTCCCAGGGACGAAGTAGGGACACAGATACGCAGTATTTT. This gives the protein CASSQGRSRDTDTQYF. Looking up the rest from reference TRBV7-2 and TRBJ2-3 gives the full variable domain: GAGVSQSPSNKVTEKGKDVELRCDPISGHTALYWYRQSLGQGLEFLIYFQGNSAPDKSGLPSDRFSAERTGGSVSTLTIQRTQQEDSAVYLCASSQGRSRDTDTQYFGPGTRLTVL.

This clonotype was recorded many times. The rearrangement joins TRBV28 to TRBJ2-1; TRBD2 aligns across 8 bases. Losses at the gene ends were 2 bases for V and 6 bases for J; bases not matched to a gene: 9. CDR3 size: 16 residues. Germline V gives CDR1 MDHEN, CDR2 SYDVKM. The CDR3 spells CASSLLTSGSLNEQFF. CDR3 DNA sequence: TGTGCCAGCAGTTTACTCACTAGCGGCTCCCTCAATGAGCAGTTCTTC.

The chain joins TRBV7-9 to TRBJ1-2; D gene ambiguous. From germline, CDR1 is SEHNR and CDR2 FQNEAQ (reference sequence). The CDR3 has 12 residues. V was clipped by 8 bases and J by 4 bases, with 11 bases between them. The CDR3, as DNA: TGTGCCAGCGAGGACGGCCTCTATGGCTACACCTTC. Translation gives CASEDGLYGYTF.

This clonotype was detected ten times or more. The chain joins TRBV6-1 to TRBJ1-1; tentative D call: TRBD1 (5 bases). The germline V and J ends were trimmed by 8 bases and 4 bases, with 11 bases remaining between them. The germline CDR1 and CDR2 sequences are MNHNS and SASEGT. The CDR3 is 12 residues long. CDR3 in amino acids: CASLKGTTEAFF. CDR3 DNA sequence: TGTGCCAGCCTTAAGGGGACCACTGAAGCTTTCTTT.

This clonotype was counted many times. The chain uses TRBV10-3 and TRBJ2-7; 9 positions match TRBD2. The germline CDR1 and CDR2 sequences are ENHRY and SYGVKD. The CDR3 contains 14 residues. With 1 base clipped from V and 3 bases from J, the junction kept 1 base outside the gene matches. CDR3 DNA: TGTGCCATCAGTGAGTTAGCGGGAGTCTACGAGCAGTACTTC. Amino acids: CAISELAGVYEQYF.

This clonotype was seen a few times. This rearrangement joins TRBV27 to TRBJ2-1, with D hard to call. Trimming shortened V by 4 bases and J by 4 bases, and 14 bases separated the two germline ends. Germline values: CDR1 MNHEY, CDR2 SMNVEV (reference sequence). This CDR3 is 15 amino acids long. The CDR3 region has the DNA TGTGCCAGCAGTTCCCCTTTAGGTCCTTACAATGAGCAGTTCTTC. Its protein product is CASSSPLGPYNEQFF.

This clonotype occurred many times. V usage is TRBV6-1 and J usage is TRBJ2-5, with D possibly being TRBD2 (5 bases). The V gene's germline CDR1 is MNHNS and CDR2 SASEGT. This CDR3 comprises 15 residues. Trimming cost V 7 bases and J 7 bases, with 22 bases left between them. CDR3 region: CASIGIGRNVGTQYF. The CDR3 DNA is TGTGCCAGCATCGGGATAGGGCGGAATGTTGGGACCCAGTACTTC.

This clonotype came up many times. V is TRBV20-1 and J is TRBJ1-4, with a tentative D call TRBD1 (6 bases). V shed 0 bases and J shed 8 bases, with 19 bases lying between them. CDR1 and CDR2 (germline): DFQATT, SNEGSKA (reference sequence). The CDR3 sequence is 16 residues long. This CDR3 reads CSARDLVRGLREKLFF. The CDR3 DNA reads TGCAGTGCTAGAGATTTGGTCCGGGGGCTTCGGGAAAAACTGTTTTTT.

The rearrangement uses TRBV6-2 or TRBV6-3 and TRBJ1-1; 7 bases are shared with TRBD1. CDR3 size: 12 residues. The ends lost 9 bases at V and 3 bases at J; junction bases unmatched: 4. Germline V gene lookup returns CDR1 MNHEY and CDR2 SVGEGT. CDR3: CASSQGDTEAFF. The CDR3 bases are TGTGCCAGTTCTCAGGGGGACACTGAAGCTTTCTTT.

V and J are TRBV4-3 and TRBJ1-1; D might be TRBD1 (6 bases). The CDR3 has 15 amino acids. Trimming took off 0 bases at V and 4 bases at J, with 12 bases between the two ends. CDR1 is LGHNA and CDR2 is YSLEER in the germline V gene. The CDR3 DNA reads as TGCGCCAGCAGCCAAGATCGTAGGGGGTTCACTGAAGCTTTCTTT. It specifies CASSQDRRGFTEAFF.

This clonotype was seen repeatedly, ten times or more. The gene calls are TRBV6-2 or TRBV6-3 and TRBJ1-3; TRBD1 might be the D (6 bases). CDR1 is MNHEY and CDR2 is SVGEGT in the germline V gene. Trimming took 7 bases from V and 0 from J, leaving 13 bases between them. The CDR3 consists of 15 residues. The CDR3 sequence: CASISGASSGNTIYF. CDR3 sequence (DNA): TGTGCCAGCATTTCGGGGGCAAGCTCTGGAAACACCATATATTTT.

The chain links TRBV2 to TRBJ1-4, with D possibly matching TRBD1 (6 bases). The CDR3 contains 12 residues. Germline CDR1 and CDR2: SNHLY and FYNNEI. V lost 6 bases to trimming and J lost 11 bases, with 13 bases between them. For the CDR3, the DNA is TGTGCCAGCAGGCAGGGGCGAAGGAAACTGTTTTTT. This gives the protein CASRQGRRKLFF.

This clonotype was seen a handful of times. The rearrangement links TRBV14 to TRBJ2-1; 9 bases agree with TRBD2. CDR1 SGHDN and CDR2 FVKESK come from the germline V gene. The CDR3 is 14 residues long. Germline trimming cut 7 bases from V and 3 bases from J; bases unmatched to any gene: 4. The DNA for the CDR3 is TGTGCCAGCACGCTAGCGGGATTCTACAATGAGCAGTTCTTC. Translation: CASTLAGFYNEQFF.

This chain links TRBV7-8 with TRBJ2-1; 9 bases map to TRBD2. CDR3 length equals 17 residues. V lost 5 bases to trimming and J lost 3 bases; unmatched junction nucleotides: 11. Germline-derived CDR1 and CDR2 are SGHVS and FQNEAQ. Written as DNA, the CDR3 is TGTGCCAGCAGCCTGAGACGACTAGCGGCCTTCTACAATGAGCAGTTCTTC. Amino acid sequence: CASSLRRLAAFYNEQFF. The full variable domain, in which reference TRBV7-8 and TRBJ2-1 provide the parts outside the CDR3, is GAGVSQSPRYKVAKRGQDVALRCDPISGHVSLFWYQQALGQGPEFLTYFQNEAQLDKSGLPSDRFFAERPEGSVSTLKIQRTQQEDSAVYLCASSLRRLAAFYNEQFFGPGTRLTVL.

This clonotype was seen repeatedly, ten times or more. The gene calls are TRBV6-1 and TRBJ2-7; TRBD1 matches 10 bases. This CDR3 contains 13 residues. V lost 7 bases, J lost 7 bases, and 7 bases stayed unmatched. Germline-derived CDR1 and CDR2 are MNHNS and SASEGT. CDR3 residues: CASTRQGAGEQYF. DNA of the CDR3: TGTGCCAGCACCCGACAGGGGGCGGGAGAGCAGTACTTC.